This TCR beta chain is drawn from a study of T-cell memory formation after mild COVID-19. The germline V gene encodes CDR1 SGDLS and CDR2 YYNGEE. The CDR3 is 14 amino acids. Note on this clonotype: The junction shows a germline mismatch at one end, possibly a read error.

TCRdb re-analysed the 5' RACE reads in MiXCR, keeping a single row per CDR3 protein. Of about 49,000 distinct CDR3 sequences listed, 25% to 35% were seen once; the top ten hold about 45%. The receptor's source is a man aged 18 to 30 who had mild COVID-19 (a few samples of this study predate the infection). Cell type and time point are not known. This rearrangement joins TRBV9 to TRBJ2-1; tentative D call: TRBD1 (5 bases). Sequences were obtained from PBMCs or a T cell subset sorted from them (not recorded which). The DNA of the CDR3 is TGTGCCAGCAGCCCAGAAGGGGCTTACAATGAGCGGTTCTTC. Encoded protein: CASSPEGAYNERFF.